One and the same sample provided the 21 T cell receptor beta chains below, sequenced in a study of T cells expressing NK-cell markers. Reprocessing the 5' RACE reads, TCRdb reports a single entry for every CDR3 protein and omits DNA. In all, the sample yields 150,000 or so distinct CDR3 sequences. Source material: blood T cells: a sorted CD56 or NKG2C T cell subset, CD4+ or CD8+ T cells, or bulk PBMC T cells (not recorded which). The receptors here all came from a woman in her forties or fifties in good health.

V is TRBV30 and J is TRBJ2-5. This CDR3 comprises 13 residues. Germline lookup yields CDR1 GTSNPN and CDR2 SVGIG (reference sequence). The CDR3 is CAWSAAFQETQYF. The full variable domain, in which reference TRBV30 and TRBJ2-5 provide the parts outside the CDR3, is SQTIHQWPATLVQPVGSPLSLECTVEGTSNPNLYWYRQAAGRGLQLLFYSVGIGQISSEVPQNLSASRPQDRQFILSSKKLLLSDSGFYLCAWSAAFQETQYFGPGTRLLVL.

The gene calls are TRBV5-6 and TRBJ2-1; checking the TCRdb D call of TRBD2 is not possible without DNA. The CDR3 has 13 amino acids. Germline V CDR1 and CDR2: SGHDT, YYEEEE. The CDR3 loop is CASSLASGNEQFF.

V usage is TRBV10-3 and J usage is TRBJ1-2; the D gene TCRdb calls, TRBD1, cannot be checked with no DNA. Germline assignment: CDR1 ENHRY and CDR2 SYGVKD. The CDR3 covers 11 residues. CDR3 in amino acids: CAIGGQEGYTF.

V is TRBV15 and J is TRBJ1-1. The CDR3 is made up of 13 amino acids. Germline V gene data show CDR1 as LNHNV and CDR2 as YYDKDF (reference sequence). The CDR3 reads CATSRGENTEAFF. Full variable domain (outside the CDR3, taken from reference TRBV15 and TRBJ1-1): DAMVIQNPRYQVTQFGKPVTLSCSQTLNHNVMYWYQQKSSQAPKLLFHYYDKDFNNEADTPDNFQSRRPNTSFCFLDIRSPGLGDTAMYLCATSRGENTEAFFGQGTRLTVV.

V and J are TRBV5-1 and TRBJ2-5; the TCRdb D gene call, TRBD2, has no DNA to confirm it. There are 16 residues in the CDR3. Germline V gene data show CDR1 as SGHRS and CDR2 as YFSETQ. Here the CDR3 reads CASSVTTGTSEETQYF.

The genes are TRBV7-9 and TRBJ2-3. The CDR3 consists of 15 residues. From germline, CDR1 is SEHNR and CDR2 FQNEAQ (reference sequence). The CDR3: CASSLGTKNTDTQYF.

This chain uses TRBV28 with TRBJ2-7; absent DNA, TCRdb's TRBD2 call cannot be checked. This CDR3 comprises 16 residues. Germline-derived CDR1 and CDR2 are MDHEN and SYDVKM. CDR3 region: CASSLDSGLAPREQFF.

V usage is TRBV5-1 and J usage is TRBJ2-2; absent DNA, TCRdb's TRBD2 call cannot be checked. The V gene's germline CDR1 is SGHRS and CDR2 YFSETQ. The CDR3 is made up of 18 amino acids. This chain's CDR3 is CASWGTMKPGTKIGELFF.

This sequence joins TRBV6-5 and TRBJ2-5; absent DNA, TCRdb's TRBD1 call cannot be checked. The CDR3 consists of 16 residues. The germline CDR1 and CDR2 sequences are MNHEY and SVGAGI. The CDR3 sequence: CASRPNRASGSETQYF.

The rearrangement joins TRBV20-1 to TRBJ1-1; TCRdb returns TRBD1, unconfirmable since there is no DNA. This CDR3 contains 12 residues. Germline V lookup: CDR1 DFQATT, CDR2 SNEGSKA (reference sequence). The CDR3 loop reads CSAPTGATEAFF.

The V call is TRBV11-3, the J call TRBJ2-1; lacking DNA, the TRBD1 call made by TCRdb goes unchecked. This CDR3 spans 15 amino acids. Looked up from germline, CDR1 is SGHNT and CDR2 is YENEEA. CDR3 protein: CASSLRQGGVNEQFF.

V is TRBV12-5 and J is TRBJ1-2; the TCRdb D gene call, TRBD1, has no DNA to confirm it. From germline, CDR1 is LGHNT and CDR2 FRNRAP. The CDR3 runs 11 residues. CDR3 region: CASALRGGYTF.

CDR3 sequence: CASAPGQTLGGKQETQYF. The chain couples TRBV6-5 to TRBJ2-5; TCRdb reports TRBD1, a call that lacks DNA to check it against. Germline CDR1 is MNHEY and CDR2 is SVGAGI. The CDR3 runs 18 residues.

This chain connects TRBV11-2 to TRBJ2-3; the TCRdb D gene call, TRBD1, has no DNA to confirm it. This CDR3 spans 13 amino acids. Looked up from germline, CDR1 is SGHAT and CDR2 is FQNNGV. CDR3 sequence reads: CASSAPGQTTQYF.

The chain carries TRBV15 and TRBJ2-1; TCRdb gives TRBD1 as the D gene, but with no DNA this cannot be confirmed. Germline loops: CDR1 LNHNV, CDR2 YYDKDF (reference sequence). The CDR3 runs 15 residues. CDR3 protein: CATSRDRQSSNEQFF.

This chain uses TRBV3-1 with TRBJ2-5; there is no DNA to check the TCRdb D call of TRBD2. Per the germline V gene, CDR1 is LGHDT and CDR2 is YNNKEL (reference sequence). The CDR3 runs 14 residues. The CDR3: CASSQAGGHGAQYF.

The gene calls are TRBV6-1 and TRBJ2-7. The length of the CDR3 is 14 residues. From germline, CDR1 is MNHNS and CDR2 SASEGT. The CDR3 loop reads CASSEQLGFYEQYF.

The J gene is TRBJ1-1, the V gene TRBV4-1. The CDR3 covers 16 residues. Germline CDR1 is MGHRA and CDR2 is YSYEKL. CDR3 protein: CASSQVGRGVNTEAFF.

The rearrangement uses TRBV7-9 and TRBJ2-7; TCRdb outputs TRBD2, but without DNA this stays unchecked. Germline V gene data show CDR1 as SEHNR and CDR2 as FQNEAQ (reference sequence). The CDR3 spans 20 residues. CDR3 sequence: CASSLPLRSGRAREDYEQYF.

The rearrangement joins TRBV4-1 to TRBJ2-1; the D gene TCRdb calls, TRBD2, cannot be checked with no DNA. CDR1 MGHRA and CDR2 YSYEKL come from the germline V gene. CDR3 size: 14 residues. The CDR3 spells CASSPLGLVDEQFF.

CDR3 sequence: CATSGPSAGPFNEQYF. The rearrangement links TRBV24-1 to TRBJ2-7; TCRdb reports TRBD2, a call that lacks DNA to check it against. CDR3 length equals 16 residues. Germline V gives CDR1 KGHDR, CDR2 SFDVKD.